This T cell receptor beta chain emerged from a study of OX40 agonist ivuxolimab in advanced cancers. General study points: Some of the nonresponding patients also showed low levels of normalized T-cell clonal expansion.

Patients were excluded for autoimmune disease history or systemic immunosuppression. The data were produced by immunoSEQ multiplex PCR, yet TCRdb's version contains in-frame clones alone and is incomplete. The table lists about 40,000 clones, roughly 85% of them singletons. V dropped 0 bases and J dropped 6 bases, with 20 bases sitting between them. Germline V gene data show CDR1 as MNHEY and CDR2 as SMNVEV (reference sequence). The CDR3 covers 17 residues. Regarding this clone: Antigen: not known.

The source of this sequence is an adult with an advanced solid tumor such as melanoma, head and neck, liver or kidney cancer. Specimen: CD4+ or CD8+ T cells sorted from blood, collected in a trial of the OX40 agonist ivuxolimab. The V and J genes are TRBV27 and TRBJ1-2; D is unclear. The CDR3 coding sequence is TGTGCCAGCAGTTTATCAATGCTCGGGCCGGAGGTGAATGGCTACACCTTC. Its protein is CASSLSMLGPEVNGYTF.